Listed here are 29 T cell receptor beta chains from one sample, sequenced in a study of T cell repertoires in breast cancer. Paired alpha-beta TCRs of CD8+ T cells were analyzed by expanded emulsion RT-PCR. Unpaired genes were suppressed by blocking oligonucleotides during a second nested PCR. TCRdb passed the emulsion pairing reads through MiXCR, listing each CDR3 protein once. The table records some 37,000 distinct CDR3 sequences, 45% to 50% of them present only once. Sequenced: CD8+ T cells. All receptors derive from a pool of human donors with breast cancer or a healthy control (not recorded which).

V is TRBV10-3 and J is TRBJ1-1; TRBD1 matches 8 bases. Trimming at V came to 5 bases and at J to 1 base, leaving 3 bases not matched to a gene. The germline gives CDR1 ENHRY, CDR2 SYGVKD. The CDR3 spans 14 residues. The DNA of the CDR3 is TGTGCCATCAGTACCGGGACAGGGAACACTGAAGCTTTCTTT. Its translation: CAISTGTGNTEAFF.

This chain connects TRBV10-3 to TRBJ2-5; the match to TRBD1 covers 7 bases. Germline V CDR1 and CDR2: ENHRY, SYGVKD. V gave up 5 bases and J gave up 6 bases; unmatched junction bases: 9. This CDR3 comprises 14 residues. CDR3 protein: CAISHETGSQTQYF. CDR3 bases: TGTGCCATCAGTCACGAGACAGGGTCCCAGACCCAGTACTTC.

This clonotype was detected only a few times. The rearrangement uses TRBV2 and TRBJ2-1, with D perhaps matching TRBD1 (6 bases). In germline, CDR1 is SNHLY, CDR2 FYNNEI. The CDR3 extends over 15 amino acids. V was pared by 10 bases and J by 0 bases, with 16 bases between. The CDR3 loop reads CATTPGQSSYNEQFF. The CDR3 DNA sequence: TGTGCCACTACCCCAGGACAGAGCTCCTACAATGAGCAGTTCTTC.

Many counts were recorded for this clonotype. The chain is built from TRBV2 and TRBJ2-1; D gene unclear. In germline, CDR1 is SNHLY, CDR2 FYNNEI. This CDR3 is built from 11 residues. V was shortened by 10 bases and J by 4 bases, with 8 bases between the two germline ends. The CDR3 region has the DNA TGTGCCACCGAGATTTACAATGAGCAGTTCTTC. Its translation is CATEIYNEQFF.

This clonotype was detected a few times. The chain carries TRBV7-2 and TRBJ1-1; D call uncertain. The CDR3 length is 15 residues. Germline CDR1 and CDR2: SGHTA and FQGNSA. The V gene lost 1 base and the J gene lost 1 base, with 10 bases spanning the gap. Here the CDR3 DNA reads TGTGCCAGCAGCTTAGTGGGAGGGCAGAACACTGAAGCTTTCTTT. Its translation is CASSLVGGQNTEAFF.

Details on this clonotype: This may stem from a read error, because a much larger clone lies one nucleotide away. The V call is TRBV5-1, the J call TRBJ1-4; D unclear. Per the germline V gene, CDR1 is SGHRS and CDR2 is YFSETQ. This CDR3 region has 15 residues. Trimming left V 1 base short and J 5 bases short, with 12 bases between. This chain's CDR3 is CASSLRSQGNEKLFF. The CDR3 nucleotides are TGCGCCAGCAGCTTGAGATCCCAAGGCAATGAAAAACTGTTTTTT.

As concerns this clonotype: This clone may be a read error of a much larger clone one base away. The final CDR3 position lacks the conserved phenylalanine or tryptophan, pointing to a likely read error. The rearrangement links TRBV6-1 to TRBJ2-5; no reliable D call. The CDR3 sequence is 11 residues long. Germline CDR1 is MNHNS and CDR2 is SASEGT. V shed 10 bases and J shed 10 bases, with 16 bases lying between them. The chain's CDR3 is CAIGPPLSQYL. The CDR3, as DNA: TGTGCCATAGGACCGCCCTTGAGCCAGTACCTC.

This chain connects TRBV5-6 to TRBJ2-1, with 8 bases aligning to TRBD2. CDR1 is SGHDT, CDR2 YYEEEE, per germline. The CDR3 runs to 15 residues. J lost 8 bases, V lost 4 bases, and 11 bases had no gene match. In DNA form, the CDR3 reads TGTGCCAGCAGCAAGGCCGGGACTAGGAGGCATGAGCAGTTCTTC. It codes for CASSKAGTRRHEQFF.

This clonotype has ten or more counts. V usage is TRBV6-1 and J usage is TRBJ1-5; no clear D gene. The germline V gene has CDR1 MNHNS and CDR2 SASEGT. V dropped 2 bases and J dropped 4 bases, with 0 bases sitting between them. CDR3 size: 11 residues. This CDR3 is CASSENQPQHF. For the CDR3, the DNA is TGTGCCAGCAGTGAAAATCAGCCCCAGCATTTT.

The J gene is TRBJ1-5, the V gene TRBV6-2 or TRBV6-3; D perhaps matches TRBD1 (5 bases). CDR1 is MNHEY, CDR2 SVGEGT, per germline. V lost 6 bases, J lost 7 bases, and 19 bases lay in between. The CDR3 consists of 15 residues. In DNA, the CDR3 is TGTGCCAGCAGCGACAGCTCCGATTTTCAGCAGCCCCAGCATTTT. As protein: CASSDSSDFQQPQHF.

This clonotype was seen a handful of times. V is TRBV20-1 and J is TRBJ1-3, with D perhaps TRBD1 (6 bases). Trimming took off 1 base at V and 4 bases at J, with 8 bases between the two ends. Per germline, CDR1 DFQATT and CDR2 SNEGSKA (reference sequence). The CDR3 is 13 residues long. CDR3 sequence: CSARARGGNTIYF. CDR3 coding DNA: TGCAGTGCTAGAGCGAGGGGGGGAAACACCATATATTTT.

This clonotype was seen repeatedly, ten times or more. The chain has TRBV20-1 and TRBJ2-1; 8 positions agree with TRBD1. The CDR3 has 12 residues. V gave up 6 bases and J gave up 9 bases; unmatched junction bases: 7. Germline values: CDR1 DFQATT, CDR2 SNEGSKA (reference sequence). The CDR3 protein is CSARRDRTEQFF. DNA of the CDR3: TGCAGTGCCAGGCGGGACAGGACTGAGCAGTTCTTC.

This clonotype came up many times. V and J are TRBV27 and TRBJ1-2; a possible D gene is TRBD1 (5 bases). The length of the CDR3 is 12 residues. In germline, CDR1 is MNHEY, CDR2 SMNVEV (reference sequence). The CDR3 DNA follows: TGTGACCGCGACCGGGGACCCTTTGGCTACACCTTC. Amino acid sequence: CDRDRGPFGYTF.

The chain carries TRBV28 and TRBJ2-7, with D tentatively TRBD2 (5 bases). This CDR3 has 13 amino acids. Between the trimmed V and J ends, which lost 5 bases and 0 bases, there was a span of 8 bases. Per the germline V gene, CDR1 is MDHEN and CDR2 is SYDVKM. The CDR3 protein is CASSLSDSYEQYF. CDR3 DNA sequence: TGTGCCAGCAGTCTTAGCGACTCCTACGAGCAGTACTTC.

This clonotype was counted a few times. CDR3 protein: CASSGQGGESYNEQFF. As DNA, the CDR3 is TGTGCCAGCAGCGGACAGGGGGGTGAGTCCTACAATGAGCAGTTCTTC. The chain uses TRBV25-1 and TRBJ2-1, with TRBD1 identical over 10 bases. This CDR3 has 16 residues. The germline V gene has CDR1 MGHDK and CDR2 SYGVNS. The ends lost 6 bases at V and 1 base at J; junction bases unmatched: 6.

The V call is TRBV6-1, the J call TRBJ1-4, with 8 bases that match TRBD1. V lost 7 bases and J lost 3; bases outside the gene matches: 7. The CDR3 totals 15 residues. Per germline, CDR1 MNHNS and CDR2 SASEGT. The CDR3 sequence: CASTKTGGPNEKLFF. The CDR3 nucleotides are TGTGCCAGCACCAAAACAGGGGGACCTAATGAAAAACTGTTTTTT.

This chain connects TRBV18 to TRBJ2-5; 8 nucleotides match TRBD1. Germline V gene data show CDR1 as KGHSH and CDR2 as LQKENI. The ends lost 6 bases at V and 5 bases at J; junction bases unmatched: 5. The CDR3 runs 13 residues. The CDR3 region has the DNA TGTGCCAGCTCGGGGGGACAGGAGGAGACCCAGTACTTC. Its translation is CASSGGQEETQYF.

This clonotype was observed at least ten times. CDR3 in DNA: TGCAGTTCGAATTGGGGGACTGAAGCTTTCTTT. It specifies CSSNWGTEAFF. The chain joins TRBV20-1 to TRBJ1-1; weak D call: TRBD1 (5 bases). Per germline, CDR1 DFQATT and CDR2 SNEGSKA (reference sequence). Trimming took off 8 bases at V and 5 bases at J, with 12 bases between the two ends. CDR3 length: 11 residues.

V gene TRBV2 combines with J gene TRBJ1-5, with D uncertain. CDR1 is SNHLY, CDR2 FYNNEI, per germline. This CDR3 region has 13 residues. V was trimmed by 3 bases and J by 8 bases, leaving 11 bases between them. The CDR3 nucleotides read TGTGCCAGCAGTGATTTGCCTGGGGAGCCCCAGCATTTT. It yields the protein CASSDLPGEPQHF.

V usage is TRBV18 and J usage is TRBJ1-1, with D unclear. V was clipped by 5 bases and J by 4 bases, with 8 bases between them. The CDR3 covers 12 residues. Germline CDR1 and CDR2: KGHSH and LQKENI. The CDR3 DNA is TGTGCCAGCTCAGAGGTGAGCACTGAAGCTTTCTTT. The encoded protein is CASSEVSTEAFF. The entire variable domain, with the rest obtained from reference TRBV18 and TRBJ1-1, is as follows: NAGVMQNPRHLVRRRGQEARLRCSPMKGHSHVYWYRQLPEEGLKFMVYLQKENIIDESGMPKERFSAEFPKEGPSILRIQQVVRGDSAAYFCASSEVSTEAFFGQGTRLTVV.

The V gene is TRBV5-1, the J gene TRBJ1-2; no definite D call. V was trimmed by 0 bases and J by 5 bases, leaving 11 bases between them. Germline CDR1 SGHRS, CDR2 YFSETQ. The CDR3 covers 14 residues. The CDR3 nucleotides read TGCGCCAGCAGCTTGGAAGGGCAGGAGTATGGCTACACCTTC. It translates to CASSLEGQEYGYTF.

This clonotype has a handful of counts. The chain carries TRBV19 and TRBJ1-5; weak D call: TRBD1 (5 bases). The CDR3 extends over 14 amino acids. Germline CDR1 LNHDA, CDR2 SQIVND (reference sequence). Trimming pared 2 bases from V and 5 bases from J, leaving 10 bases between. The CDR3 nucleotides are TGTGCCAGTAGTATATGGGACGGTGATCAGCCCCAGCATTTT. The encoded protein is CASSIWDGDQPQHF.

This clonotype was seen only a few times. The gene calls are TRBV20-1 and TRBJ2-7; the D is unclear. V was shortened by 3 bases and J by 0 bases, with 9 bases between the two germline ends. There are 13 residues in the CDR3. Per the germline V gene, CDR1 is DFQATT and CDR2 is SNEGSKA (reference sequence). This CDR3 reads CSARGVNSYEQYF. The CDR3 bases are TGCAGTGCTAGGGGTGTAAACTCCTACGAGCAGTACTTC.

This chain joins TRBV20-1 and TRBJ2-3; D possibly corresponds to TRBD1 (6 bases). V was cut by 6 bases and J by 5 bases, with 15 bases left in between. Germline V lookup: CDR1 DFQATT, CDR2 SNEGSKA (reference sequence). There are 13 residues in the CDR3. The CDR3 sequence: CSADKTGKDTQYF. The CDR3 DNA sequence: TGCAGTGCGGACAAGACAGGAAAAGATACGCAGTATTTT.

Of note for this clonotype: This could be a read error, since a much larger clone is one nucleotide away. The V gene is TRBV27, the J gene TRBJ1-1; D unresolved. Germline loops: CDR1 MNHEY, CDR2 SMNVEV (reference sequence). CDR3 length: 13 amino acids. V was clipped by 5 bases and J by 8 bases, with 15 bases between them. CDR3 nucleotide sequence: TGTGCCAGCAGTGAAGCAAGGTATCAAGAAGCTTTCTTT. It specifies CASSEARYQEAFF.

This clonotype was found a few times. CDR3 region: CSALQGQKETQYF. Written as DNA, the CDR3 is TGCAGTGCTCTACAGGGACAAAAGGAGACCCAGTACTTC. The chain joins TRBV20-1 to TRBJ2-5, with a possible D match to TRBD1 (6 bases). Trimming took off 5 bases at V and 5 bases at J, with 15 bases between the two ends. This CDR3 comprises 13 residues. Germline V gives CDR1 DFQATT, CDR2 SNEGSKA (reference sequence).

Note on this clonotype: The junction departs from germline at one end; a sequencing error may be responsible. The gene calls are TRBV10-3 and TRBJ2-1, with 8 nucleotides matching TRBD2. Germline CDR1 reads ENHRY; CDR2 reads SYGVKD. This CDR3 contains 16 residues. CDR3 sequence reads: CAISESGLALYNEQSF. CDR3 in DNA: TGTGCCATCAGTGAGTCCGGACTAGCCCTCTACAATGAGCAGTCCTTC.

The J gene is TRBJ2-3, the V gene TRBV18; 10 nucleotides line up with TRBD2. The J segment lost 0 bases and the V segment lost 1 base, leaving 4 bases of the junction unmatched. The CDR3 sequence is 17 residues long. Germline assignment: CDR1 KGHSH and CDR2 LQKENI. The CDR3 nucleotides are TGTGCCAGCTCACCACTCGGGACTAGCGCTAGCACAGATACGCAGTATTTT. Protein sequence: CASSPLGTSASTDTQYF.

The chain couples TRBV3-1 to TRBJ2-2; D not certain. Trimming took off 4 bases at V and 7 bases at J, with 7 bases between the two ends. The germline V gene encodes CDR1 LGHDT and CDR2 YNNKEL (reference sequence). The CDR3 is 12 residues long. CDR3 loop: CASSPSYGELFF. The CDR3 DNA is TGTGCCAGCAGCCCTAGTTACGGGGAGCTGTTTTTT.